The 28 T cell receptor beta chains in this list originate from one sample, sequenced in a study of T cell responses to AZD1222 COVID-19 vaccine. Here immunoSEQ multiplex PCR was the method, and the copy in TCRdb shows in-frame clones only, minus some. The table shows roughly 140,000 clones, with 90% occurring only once. The sample consisted of peripheral blood, taken 28 days after the second AZD1222 dose. Receptors were obtained from an adult who received the AZD1222 COVID-19 vaccine.

The chain couples TRBV2 to TRBJ1-2; the D gene is possibly TRBD1 (5 bases). The V gene's germline CDR1 is SNHLY and CDR2 FYNNEI. V lost 10 bases to trimming and J lost 3 bases, with 15 bases between them. The CDR3 has 13 amino acids. The CDR3 is CATVLGTDYGYTF. The CDR3 DNA reads as TGTGCCACCGTTCTCGGGACTGACTATGGCTACACCTTC.

The V gene is TRBV12-3 or TRBV12-4, the J gene TRBJ1-4, with 8 bases that match TRBD1. This CDR3 contains 13 residues. V trimming: 6 bases; J trimming: 7 bases; junction bases outside the gene matches: 4. In DNA, the CDR3 is TGTGCCAGCAGCCCTGACAGGGGTGAAAAACTGTTTTTT. This codes for CASSPDRGEKLFF.

V is TRBV7-8 and J is TRBJ1-5; D is unclear. V was cut by 6 bases and J by 3 bases, with 12 bases left in between. The CDR3 is made up of 14 amino acids. Germline CDR1 reads SGHVS; CDR2 reads FQNEAQ. In DNA, the CDR3 is TGTGCCAGCAGTTCATCCCGTATCAATCAGCCCCAGCATTTT. Amino acid sequence: CASSSSRINQPQHF.

The CDR3 protein is CATSRGARAEGYTF. Written as DNA, the CDR3 is TGTGCCACCAGCAGAGGGGCCAGGGCGGAGGGCTACACCTTC. The gene calls are TRBV15 and TRBJ1-2, with a weak D call TRBD1 (5 bases). Germline values: CDR1 LNHNV, CDR2 YYDKDF (reference sequence). V lost 1 base and J 8 bases, leaving 14 bases between the germline ends. The CDR3 runs to 14 residues.

J is TRBJ2-7 and V is TRBV28; unclear D gene. Germline CDR1 is MDHEN and CDR2 is SYDVKM. The CDR3 consists of 16 residues. Trimming stripped 3 bases from V and 2 bases from J, with 17 bases between. The CDR3 spells CASSFSFRRTAYEQYF. CDR3 coding DNA: TGTGCCAGCAGTTTCAGTTTTCGGCGGACGGCCTACGAGCAGTACTTC.

Turning to this clone: The identical CDR3 is also encoded by other nucleotide sequences in the sample. The rearrangement links TRBV12-3 or TRBV12-4 to TRBJ1-1; D not resolved. This CDR3 has 11 residues. The germline V and J ends were trimmed by 2 bases and 6 bases, with 4 bases remaining between them. The CDR3 sequence: CASSLSAEAFF. The CDR3 coding sequence is TGTGCCAGCAGTTTATCCGCTGAAGCTTTCTTT.

This sequence joins TRBV28 and TRBJ1-4; D uncertain. The germline V and J ends were trimmed by 4 bases and 13 bases, with 10 bases remaining between them. The germline V gene encodes CDR1 MDHEN and CDR2 SYDVKM. The length of the CDR3 is 11 residues. The CDR3 protein is CASSSHKGLFF. CDR3 nucleotide sequence: TGTGCCAGCAGTTCCCATAAGGGACTGTTTTTT.

This chain connects TRBV30 to TRBJ2-6; 7 positions agree with TRBD1. CDR3 size: 17 residues. V was clipped by 5 bases and J by 0 bases; unmatched bases: 10. Germline V gene sequence: CDR1 GTSNPN, CDR2 SVGIG (reference sequence). The CDR3 DNA reads TGTGCCTGGGAAGGCAGGGGGAGAACCTCTGGGGCCAACGTCCTGACTTTC. As protein: CAWEGRGRTSGANVLTF. Based on the CDR3 plus reference TRBV30 and TRBJ2-6, the full variable domain is SQTIHQWPATLVQPVGSPLSLECTVEGTSNPNLYWYRQAAGRGLQLLFYSVGIGQISSEVPQNLSASRPQDRQFILSSKKLLLSDSGFYLCAWEGRGRTSGANVLTFGAGSRLTVL.

The chain couples TRBV4-1 to TRBJ1-1; TRBD1 might be the D (5 bases). Trimming removed 1 base from V and 1 base from J, with 19 bases in between. Per the germline V gene, CDR1 is MGHRA and CDR2 is YSYEKL. CDR3 size: 18 residues. The CDR3 region is CASSQVPGTGVGNTEAFF. CDR3 coding DNA: TGCGCCAGCAGCCAAGTCCCGGGGACGGGAGTGGGGAACACTGAAGCTTTCTTT.

The chain joins TRBV21-1 to TRBJ1-6. TRBV21-1 is a known pseudogene. The CDR3 contains 15 residues. The CDR3 sequence: CASSKEAGRDSPLHF. CDR3 sequence (DNA): TGTGCCAGCAGCAAAGAGGCAGGGAGGGATTCACCCCTCCACTTT.

The V call is TRBV3-1 (or the pseudogene TRBV3-2), the J call TRBJ1-1; possible D gene TRBD1, 5 bases. The CDR3 contains 13 residues. The V end was cut by 4 bases, the J end by 11 bases, with 17 bases between. CDR1 and CDR2 (germline): LGHDT, YNNKEL (reference sequence). The CDR3 DNA sequence: TGTGCCAGCAGCCTCGGAGGGGCGAAGATGGCTTTCTTT. As protein: CASSLGGAKMAFF.

This clone was detected once. The J gene is TRBJ2-7, the V gene TRBV12-5, with TRBD1 matching over 8 bases. Losses at the gene ends were 7 bases for V and 5 bases for J; bases not matched to a gene: 10. This CDR3 is built from 14 residues. Germline V CDR1 and CDR2: LGHNT, FRNRAP. The CDR3 nucleotides read TGTGCTAGTGATGGGCCAGGGGGCAGCCACGAGCAGTACTTC. Translation: CASDGPGGSHEQYF.

The CDR3 sequence is CATSRDLGGPLNTEAFF. Written as DNA, the CDR3 is TGTGCCACCAGCAGAGATCTGGGAGGGCCCTTGAACACTGAAGCTTTCTTT. The J gene is TRBJ1-1, the V gene TRBV15; D gene ambiguous. The CDR3 spans 17 residues. CDR1 and CDR2 (germline): LNHNV, YYDKDF (reference sequence). The germline V and J ends were trimmed by 0 bases and 0 bases, with 14 bases remaining between them.

The chain recombines TRBV30 with TRBJ1-2; D might be TRBD1 (5 bases). CDR3 length equals 12 residues. CDR1 and CDR2 (germline): GTSNPN, SVGIG (reference sequence). Between the trimmed V and J ends, which lost 3 bases and 8 bases, there was a span of 13 bases. The chain's CDR3 is CAWSQGFVGYTF. The CDR3 DNA reads as TGTGCCTGGAGCCAGGGTTTTGTCGGCTACACCTTC.

The chain carries TRBV5-8 and TRBJ1-1; D unresolved. The V gene's germline CDR1 is SGHTS and CDR2 YDEGEE. The CDR3 extends over 16 amino acids. Trimming pared 0 bases from V and 5 bases from J, leaving 17 bases between. This CDR3 reads CASSLEAVMRGTEAFF. The CDR3 region has the DNA TGTGCCAGCAGCTTGGAGGCAGTCATGAGAGGGACTGAAGCTTTCTTT.

This sequence joins TRBV24-1 and TRBJ2-2, with a weak D call TRBD2 (6 bases). V was cut by 8 bases and J by 1 base, with 7 bases left in between. From germline, CDR1 is KGHDR and CDR2 SFDVKD. There are 13 residues in the CDR3. The CDR3 DNA sequence: TGTGCCACCATGGAGGGGAACACCGGGGAGCTGTTTTTT. Translated: CATMEGNTGELFF.

This chain joins TRBV7-6 and TRBJ1-5; no firm D call. The CDR3 has 15 residues. CDR1 and CDR2 (germline): SGHVS, FNYEAQ. Trimming removed 1 base from V and 7 bases from J, with 14 bases in between. The CDR3 region is CASSLGVPCGQPQHF. CDR3 nucleotide sequence: TGTGCCAGCAGCTTAGGCGTCCCCTGCGGACAGCCCCAGCATTTT.

The chain combines TRBV6-2 or TRBV6-3 with TRBJ1-4; D is undetermined. The V and J ends lost 5 bases and 7 bases respectively, with 17 bases between them. The CDR3 consists of 15 residues. Per the germline V gene, CDR1 is MNHEY and CDR2 is SVGEGT. The CDR3 coding sequence is TGTGCCAGCAGTCACCGGGGTACAGAGGGTGAAAAACTGTTTTTT. This codes for CASSHRGTEGEKLFF.

The chain has TRBV28 and TRBJ1-1; the D gene is possibly TRBD1 (6 bases). The CDR3 is 12 amino acids. The V end lost 7 bases, the J end lost 11 bases, and 17 bases lay between the germline ends. Germline V CDR1 and CDR2: MDHEN, SYDVKM. The CDR3: CASISTGSKAFF. Here the CDR3 DNA reads TGTGCCAGCATCTCAACAGGGTCGAAGGCTTTCTTT.

The V and J genes are TRBV4-2 and TRBJ1-5; D is uncertain. The CDR3 spans 15 residues. Between the trimmed V and J ends, which lost 3 bases and 1 base, there was a span of 10 bases. Germline V gene lookup returns CDR1 LGHNA and CDR2 YNFKEQ. CDR3 residues: CASSQRSASNQPQHF. In nucleotides, the CDR3 is TGTGCCAGCAGCCAGCGGAGTGCGAGCAATCAGCCCCAGCATTTT.

The chain combines TRBV28 with TRBJ2-3; 10 nucleotides match TRBD2. This CDR3 is built from 16 residues. J was trimmed by 7 bases and V by 5 bases; bases with no gene match: 12. Germline V CDR1 and CDR2: MDHEN, SYDVKM. The DNA of the CDR3 is TGTGCCAGCAGTATTCTAGCGGGAGTCGCCCCGTATACGCAGTATTTT. The encoded protein is CASSILAGVAPYTQYF.

This clone was observed a handful of times. This CDR3 is CATSDRPSGRNQETQYF. In nucleotides, the CDR3 is TGTGCCACCAGTGATCGACCTAGCGGGCGTAATCAAGAGACCCAGTACTTC. V and J are TRBV24-1 and TRBJ2-5; 8 positions match TRBD2. This CDR3 has 17 residues. V lost 3 bases, J lost 2 bases, and 10 bases stayed unmatched. Germline V gives CDR1 KGHDR, CDR2 SFDVKD.

The count of this clone is one. The rearrangement links TRBV6-1 to TRBJ1-3, with 9 bases aligning to TRBD1. In germline, CDR1 is MNHNS, CDR2 SASEGT. J lost 3 bases, V lost 6 bases, and 9 bases had no gene match. This CDR3 has 16 amino acids. The CDR3, as DNA: TGTGCCAGCAGGGAACCCGGGACAGGGCTTGGAAACACCATATATTTT. It yields the protein CASREPGTGLGNTIYF.

The rearrangement uses TRBV6-5 and TRBJ1-5; D unclear. CDR3 size: 13 residues. Germline CDR1 is MNHEY and CDR2 is SVGAGI. V was cut by 2 bases and J by 7 bases, with 9 bases left in between. The CDR3 region is CASSYREGQPQHF. The CDR3 DNA reads as TGTGCCAGCAGTTACCGGGAGGGCCAGCCCCAGCATTTT.

The chain links TRBV7-8 to TRBJ1-1; 8 nucleotides line up with TRBD1. Germline-derived CDR1 and CDR2 are SGHVS and FQNEAQ. With V trimmed by 4 bases and J by 4 bases, 8 bases remained unmatched. The CDR3 has 15 residues. CDR3 nucleotides: TGTGCCAGCAGCTCAGGACAGGGTAGAAGCACTGAAGCTTTCTTT. Protein sequence: CASSSGQGRSTEAFF.

The gene calls are TRBV4-1 and TRBJ1-1; D is possibly TRBD1 (5 bases). This CDR3 comprises 15 residues. CDR1 and CDR2 from the germline V gene are MGHRA and YSYEKL. V was cut by 0 bases and J by 7 bases, with 15 bases left in between. The chain's CDR3 is CASSQDRRDPIEAFF. The CDR3 bases are TGCGCCAGCAGCCAAGATCGCAGGGACCCGATTGAAGCTTTCTTT.

This chain joins TRBV12-3 or TRBV12-4 and TRBJ2-1; D gene unclear. Trimming took 0 bases from V and 6 from J, leaving 3 bases between them. The CDR3 contains 12 residues. The CDR3 DNA follows: TGTGCCAGCAGTTTAGCCAGCAATGAGCAGTTCTTC. Amino acids: CASSLASNEQFF.

The chain combines TRBV24-1 with TRBJ2-1; the D call may be TRBD1 or TRBD2 (5 bases each). CDR3 length equals 16 residues. Germline-derived CDR1 and CDR2 are KGHDR and SFDVKD. Between the trimmed V and J ends, which lost 1 base and 0 bases, there was a span of 9 bases. CDR3: CATSDFYGTSYNEQFF. The CDR3 nucleotides read TGTGCCACCAGTGATTTCTACGGGACCTCCTACAATGAGCAGTTCTTC.